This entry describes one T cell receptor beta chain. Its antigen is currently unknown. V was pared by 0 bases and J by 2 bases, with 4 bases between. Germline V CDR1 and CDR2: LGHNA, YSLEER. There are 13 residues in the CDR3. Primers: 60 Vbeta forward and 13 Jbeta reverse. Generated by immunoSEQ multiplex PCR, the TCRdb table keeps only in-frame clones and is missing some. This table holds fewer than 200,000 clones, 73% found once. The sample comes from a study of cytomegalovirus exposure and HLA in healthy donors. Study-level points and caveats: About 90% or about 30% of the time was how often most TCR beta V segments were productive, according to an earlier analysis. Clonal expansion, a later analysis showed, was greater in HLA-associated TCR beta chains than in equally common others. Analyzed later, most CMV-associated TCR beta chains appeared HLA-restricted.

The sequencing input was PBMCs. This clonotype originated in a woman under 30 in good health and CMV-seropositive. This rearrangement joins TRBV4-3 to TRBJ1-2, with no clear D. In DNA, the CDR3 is TGCGCCAGCAGCCAAGACATCAACTATGGCTACACCTTC. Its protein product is CASSQDINYGYTF.